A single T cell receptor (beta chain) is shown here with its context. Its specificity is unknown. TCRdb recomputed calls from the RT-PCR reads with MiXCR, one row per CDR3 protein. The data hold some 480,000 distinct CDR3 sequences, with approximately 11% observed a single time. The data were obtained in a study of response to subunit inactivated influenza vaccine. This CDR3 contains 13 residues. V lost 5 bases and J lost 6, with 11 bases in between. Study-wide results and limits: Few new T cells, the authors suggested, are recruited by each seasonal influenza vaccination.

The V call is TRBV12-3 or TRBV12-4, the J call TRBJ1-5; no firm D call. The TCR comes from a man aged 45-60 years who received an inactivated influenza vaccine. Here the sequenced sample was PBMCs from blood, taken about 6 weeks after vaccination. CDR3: CASSPGGSQPQHF. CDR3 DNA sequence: TGTGCCAGCAGTCCAGGAGGCTCTCAGCCCCAGCATTTT.